The 22 T cell receptor beta chains listed next were all sequenced from one sample in a study of T cell changes during pregnancy in multiple sclerosis. TCRdb's copy holds only in-frame clones and misses some; the assay was immunoSEQ multiplex PCR. Among tens of thousands of clones listed, around 93% were seen once. The sample was peripheral blood, taken before pregnancy. These receptors all come from a female donor with multiple sclerosis, enrolled in a pregnancy study.

The chain has TRBV5-1 and TRBJ2-1; a possible D gene is TRBD2 (5 bases). V dropped 3 bases and J dropped 10 bases, with 11 bases sitting between them. The CDR3 runs 12 residues. Germline CDR1 and CDR2: SGHRS and YFSETQ. The CDR3 region has the DNA TGCGCCAGCAGCTGGACGGGCGGGGAGCAGTTCTTC. This translates into CASSWTGGEQFF.

The chain couples TRBV7-9 to TRBJ1-2; maybe TRBD1 (5 bases). Between the trimmed V and J ends, which lost 4 bases and 3 bases, there was a span of 15 bases. The CDR3 contains 15 residues. Germline assignment: CDR1 SEHNR and CDR2 FQNEAQ (reference sequence). The CDR3: CASSSAGWSYYGYTF. The CDR3 DNA follows: TGTGCCAGCAGCTCCGCAGGGTGGTCTTACTATGGCTACACCTTC.

The chain links TRBV18 to TRBJ2-7; possible D gene TRBD1, 6 bases. This CDR3 region has 14 residues. Germline-derived CDR1 and CDR2 are KGHSH and LQKENI. V was trimmed by 3 bases and J by 0 bases, leaving 9 bases between them. This CDR3 reads CASSPGTNSYEQYF. As DNA, the CDR3 is TGTGCCAGCTCACCCGGGACAAACTCCTACGAGCAGTACTTC.

This rearrangement joins TRBV14 to TRBJ1-2, with a tentative D call TRBD1 (5 bases). Trimming pared 4 bases from V and 3 bases from J, leaving 24 bases between. CDR1 and CDR2 (germline): SGHDN, FVKESK. This CDR3 contains 18 residues. The DNA for the CDR3 is TGTGCCAGCAGCCTTCTCGGGTCGGGAAGGGGAGGGGACTATGGCTACACCTTC. This codes for CASSLLGSGRGGDYGYTF. The complete variable domain, with remaining parts taken from reference TRBV14 and TRBJ1-2, reads EAGVTQFPSHSVIEKGQTVTLRCDPISGHDNLYWYRRVMGKEIKFLLHFVKESKQDESGMPNNRFLAERTGGTYSTLKVQPAELEDSGVYFCASSLLGSGRGGDYGYTFGSGTRLTVV.

J is TRBJ2-3 and V is TRBV9, with 7 bases identical to TRBD2. The CDR3 consists of 13 residues. Trimming cost V 1 base and J 10 bases; bases outside gene matches: 6. Germline V gives CDR1 SGDLS, CDR2 YYNGEE. The CDR3 loop is CASSVPTSDAQYF. The CDR3 DNA reads TGTGCCAGCAGCGTACCTACTAGCGACGCGCAGTATTTT.

V and J are TRBV5-1 and TRBJ1-2; 8 nucleotides match TRBD1. The germline CDR1 and CDR2 sequences are SGHRS and YFSETQ. Trimming took 4 bases from V and 4 from J; bases not matched to a gene: 3. This CDR3 contains 13 residues. The CDR3 nucleotides are TGCGCCAGCAGCCCTGGGACAGGCTATGGCTACACCTTC. It translates to CASSPGTGYGYTF.

This clone was found once. The chain links TRBV11-3 to TRBJ2-7; D is perhaps TRBD2 (5 bases). This CDR3 is built from 13 residues. Germline V lookup: CDR1 SGHNT, CDR2 YENEEA. The V gene lost 5 bases and the J gene lost 0 bases, with 8 bases spanning the gap. CDR3 nucleotides: TGTGCCAGCAGCCCTGAGGGCTCCTACGAGCAGTACTTC. Translated, it gives CASSPEGSYEQYF.

This clone has only one observation. This chain links TRBV5-4 with TRBJ2-7, with a possible D match to TRBD2 (6 bases). Germline V CDR1 and CDR2: SGHNT, YYREEE (reference sequence). This CDR3 has 15 residues. The V gene lost 4 bases and the J gene lost 0 bases, with 14 bases spanning the gap. CDR3 in amino acids: CASSRAAGRSYEQYF. CDR3 sequence (DNA): TGTGCCAGCAGCCGGGCCGCGGGGCGCTCCTACGAGCAGTACTTC.

The chain combines TRBV2 with TRBJ2-7, with D possibly being TRBD2 (7 bases). The V end was cut by 8 bases, the J end by 5 bases, with 22 bases between. CDR1 is SNHLY, CDR2 FYNNEI, per germline. This CDR3 comprises 15 residues. CDR3 residues: CASAQKGGHINEQYF. CDR3 coding DNA: TGTGCCAGCGCACAGAAGGGGGGGCATATTAACGAGCAGTACTTC. Drawing the rest from reference TRBV2 and TRBJ2-7, the complete variable domain is EPEVTQTPSHQVTQMGQEVILRCVPISNHLYFYWYRQILGQKVEFLVSFYNNEISEKSEIFDDQFSVERPDGSNFTLKIRSTKLEDSAMYFCASAQKGGHINEQYFGPGTRLTVT.

The gene calls are TRBV18 and TRBJ1-5, with D possibly TRBD1 on 5 matching bases. V was cut by 4 bases and J by 5 bases, with 15 bases left in between. The germline V gene encodes CDR1 KGHSH and CDR2 LQKENI. There are 15 residues in the CDR3. CDR3 amino acids: CASSLADTPYQPQHF. The CDR3 nucleotides read TGTGCCAGCTCACTGGCGGACACCCCTTATCAGCCCCAGCATTTT. Full variable domain (rest looked up from reference TRBV18 and TRBJ1-5): NAGVMQNPRHLVRRRGQEARLRCSPMKGHSHVYWYRQLPEEGLKFMVYLQKENIIDESGMPKERFSAEFPKEGPSILRIQQVVRGDSAAYFCASSLADTPYQPQHFGDGTRLSIL.

This clone was found once. The rearrangement links TRBV4-3 to TRBJ1-2; the match to TRBD1 covers 7 bases. CDR3 size: 15 residues. Trimming took 0 bases from V and 4 from J; bases not matched to a gene: 5. Germline CDR1 LGHNA, CDR2 YSLEER. The CDR3 DNA follows: TGCGCCAGCAGCCAAGACACAGGGGAGATCTATGGCTACACCTTC. It specifies CASSQDTGEIYGYTF.

V and J are TRBV5-1 and TRBJ2-3; TRBD2 matches 7 bases. Per germline, CDR1 SGHRS and CDR2 YFSETQ. V lost 3 bases, J lost 1 base, and 5 bases stayed unmatched. This CDR3 is built from 15 residues. CDR3 nucleotide sequence: TGCGCCAGCAGCTCTCGGGCGGGGGGCACAGATACGCAGTATTTT. Amino acids: CASSSRAGGTDTQYF.

This clone was observed once. This chain uses TRBV30 with TRBJ2-1, with D possibly TRBD1 on 5 matching bases. Germline V gene lookup returns CDR1 GTSNPN and CDR2 SVGIG (reference sequence). Trimming shortened V by 3 bases and J by 16 bases, and 22 bases separated the two germline ends. The CDR3 has 13 amino acids. The CDR3 is CAWSVQARSREFF. The CDR3 region has the DNA TGTGCCTGGAGCGTACAGGCGCGCAGTCGCGAATTCTTC.

This CDR3 reads CASRSGQYEKLFF. The CDR3 DNA reads TGTGCCAGCCGGTCGGGACAATATGAAAAACTGTTTTTT. The chain combines TRBV2 with TRBJ1-4; D possibly corresponds to TRBD1 (6 bases). The CDR3 is made up of 13 amino acids. Trimming took 8 bases from V and 6 from J, leaving 13 bases between them. The germline V gene encodes CDR1 SNHLY and CDR2 FYNNEI.

The chain employs TRBV9 and TRBJ2-1; TRBD2 agrees at 9 bases. Trimming removed 2 bases from V and 5 bases from J; junction bases left unmatched: 8. CDR3 size: 16 residues. CDR1 SGDLS and CDR2 YYNGEE come from the germline V gene. The CDR3 sequence: CASSVSLAGDNNEQFF. CDR3 coding DNA: TGTGCCAGCAGCGTGAGCTTAGCGGGGGACAACAATGAGCAGTTCTTC.

Only one count was recorded for this clone. The chain has TRBV27 and TRBJ1-5; D uncertain. The CDR3 loop spans 14 amino acids. V gave up 2 bases and J gave up 1 base, with 6 bases separating them. The germline V gene has CDR1 MNHEY and CDR2 SMNVEV (reference sequence). The CDR3 DNA follows: TGTGCCAGCAGTTTAAGGCGGAGCAATCAGCCCCAGCATTTT. As protein: CASSLRRSNQPQHF.

This clone was observed a handful of times. In DNA, the CDR3 is TGTGCCAGCAGCTTAGGCAGGCAACAGCCCCAGCATTTT. This translates into CASSLGRQQPQHF. V and J are TRBV7-2 and TRBJ1-5; D remains unclear. The V end was cut by 1 base, the J end by 7 bases, with 8 bases between. The germline V gene has CDR1 SGHTA and CDR2 FQGNSA. CDR3 size: 13 residues.

The rearrangement links TRBV4-2 to TRBJ2-7; D ambiguous. This CDR3 contains 13 residues. The V end lost 1 base, the J end lost 0 bases, and 4 bases lay between the germline ends. Germline loops: CDR1 LGHNA, CDR2 YNFKEQ. Written as DNA, the CDR3 is TGTGCCAGCAGCCAAGTCCTCTCCTACGAGCAGTACTTC. Protein sequence: CASSQVLSYEQYF.

The chain links TRBV5-1 to TRBJ1-1; no definite D call. Germline CDR1 and CDR2: SGHRS and YFSETQ. Between the trimmed V and J ends, which lost 5 bases and 6 bases, there was a span of 32 bases. This CDR3 is built from 19 residues. The CDR3 region has the DNA TGCGCCAGCAGAGGGAACCGCCCGGGAGAGTTTCTTTCGGCTGCTGAAGCTTTCTTT. Encoded protein: CASRGNRPGEFLSAAEAFF.

CDR3 bases: TGTGCCAGCAGTGAAACAGGGTCTCAAGGCTACACCTTC. It is translated as CASSETGSQGYTF. The genes are TRBV6-5 and TRBJ1-2; possible D gene TRBD1, 6 bases. This CDR3 is 13 amino acids long. Germline-derived CDR1 and CDR2 are MNHEY and SVGAGI. The ends were cut back, 5 bases at V and 8 bases at J, with 15 bases in the middle.

The rearrangement uses TRBV20-1 and TRBJ2-1; D gene ambiguous. From germline, CDR1 is DFQATT and CDR2 SNEGSKA (reference sequence). The CDR3 is 10 amino acids. With 6 bases removed from V and 5 bases from J, the gap between germline ends came to 5 bases. CDR3 nucleotide sequence: TGCAGTGCGTCCGACAATGAGCAGTTCTTC. It encodes CSASDNEQFF.

This clone was detected a few times. The V gene is TRBV4-1, the J gene TRBJ2-5; 10 bases agree with TRBD2. V was pared by 0 bases and J by 1 base, with 17 bases of the junction left unmatched. Germline V CDR1 and CDR2: MGHRA, YSYEKL. The CDR3 contains 21 residues. The CDR3 loop is CASSQDAASGGALPTQETQYF. The CDR3, as DNA: TGCGCCAGCAGCCAAGATGCGGCCAGCGGGGGGGCCCTACCAACCCAAGAGACCCAGTACTTC.